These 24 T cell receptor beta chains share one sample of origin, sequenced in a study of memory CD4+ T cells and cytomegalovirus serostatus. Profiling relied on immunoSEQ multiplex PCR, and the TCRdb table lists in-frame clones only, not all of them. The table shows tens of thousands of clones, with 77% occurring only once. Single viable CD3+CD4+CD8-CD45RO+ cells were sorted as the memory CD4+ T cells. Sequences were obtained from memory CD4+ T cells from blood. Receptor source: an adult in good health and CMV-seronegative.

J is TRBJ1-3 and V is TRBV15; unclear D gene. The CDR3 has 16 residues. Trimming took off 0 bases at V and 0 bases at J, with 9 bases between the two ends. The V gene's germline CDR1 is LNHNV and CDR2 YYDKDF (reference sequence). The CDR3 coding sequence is TGTGCCACCAGCAGAGATTCTGGCACCTCTGGAAACACCATATATTTT. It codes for CATSRDSGTSGNTIYF.

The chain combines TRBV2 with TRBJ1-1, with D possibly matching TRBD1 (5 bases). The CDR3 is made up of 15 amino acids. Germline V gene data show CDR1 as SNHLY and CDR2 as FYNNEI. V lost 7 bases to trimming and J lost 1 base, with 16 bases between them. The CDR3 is CASIGTGTANTEAFF. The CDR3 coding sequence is TGTGCCAGCATAGGGACCGGGACGGCGAACACTGAAGCTTTCTTT.

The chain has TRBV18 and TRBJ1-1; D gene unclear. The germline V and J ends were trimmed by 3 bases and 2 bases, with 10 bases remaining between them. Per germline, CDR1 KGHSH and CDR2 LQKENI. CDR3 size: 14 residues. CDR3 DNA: TGTGCCAGCTCACCGACCCAGGAAAACACTGAAGCTTTCTTT. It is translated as CASSPTQENTEAFF.

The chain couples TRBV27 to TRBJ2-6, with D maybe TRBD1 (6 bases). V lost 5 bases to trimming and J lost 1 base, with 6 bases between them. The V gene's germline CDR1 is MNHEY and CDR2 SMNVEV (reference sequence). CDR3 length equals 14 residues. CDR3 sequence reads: CASSQGSGANVLTF. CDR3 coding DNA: TGTGCCAGCAGTCAGGGGTCTGGGGCCAACGTCCTGACTTTC.

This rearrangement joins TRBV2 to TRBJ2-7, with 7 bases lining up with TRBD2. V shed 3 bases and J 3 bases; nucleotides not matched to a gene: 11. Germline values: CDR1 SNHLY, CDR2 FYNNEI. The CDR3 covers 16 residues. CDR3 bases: TGTGCCAGCAGTGAGATTGCGAGCGGGACCCACTACGAGCAGTACTTC. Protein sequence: CASSEIASGTHYEQYF.

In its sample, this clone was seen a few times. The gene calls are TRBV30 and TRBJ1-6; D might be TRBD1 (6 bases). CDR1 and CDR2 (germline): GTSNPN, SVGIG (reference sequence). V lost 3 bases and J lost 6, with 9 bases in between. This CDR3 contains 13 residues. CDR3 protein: CAWSPRGNSPLHF. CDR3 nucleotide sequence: TGTGCCTGGAGCCCCAGGGGTAATTCACCCCTCCACTTT.

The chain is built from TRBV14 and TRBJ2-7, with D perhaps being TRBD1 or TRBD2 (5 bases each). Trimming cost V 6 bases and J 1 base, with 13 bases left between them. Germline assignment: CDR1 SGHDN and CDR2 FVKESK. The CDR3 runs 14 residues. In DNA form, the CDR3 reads TGTGCCAGCAGTCACCGTGGGGGTTCCTACGAGCAGTACTTC. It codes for CASSHRGGSYEQYF.

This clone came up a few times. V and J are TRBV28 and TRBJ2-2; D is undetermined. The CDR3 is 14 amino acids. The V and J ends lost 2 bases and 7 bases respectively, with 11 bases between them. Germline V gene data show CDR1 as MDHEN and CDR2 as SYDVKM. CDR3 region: CASSLRFLGGELFF. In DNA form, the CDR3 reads TGTGCCAGCAGTTTAAGGTTTCTTGGCGGGGAGCTGTTTTTT.

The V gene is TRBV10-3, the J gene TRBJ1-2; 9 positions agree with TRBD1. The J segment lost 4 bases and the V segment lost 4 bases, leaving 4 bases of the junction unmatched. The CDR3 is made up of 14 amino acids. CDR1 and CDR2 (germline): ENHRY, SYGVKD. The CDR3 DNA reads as TGTGCCATCAGTGTGGACAGGGGCAGCTATGGCTACACCTTC. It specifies CAISVDRGSYGYTF.

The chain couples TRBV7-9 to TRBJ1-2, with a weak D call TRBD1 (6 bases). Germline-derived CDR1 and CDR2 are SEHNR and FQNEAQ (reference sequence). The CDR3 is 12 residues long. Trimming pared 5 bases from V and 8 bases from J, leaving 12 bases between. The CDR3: CASSQQGRGYTF. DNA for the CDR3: TGTGCCAGCAGCCAGCAGGGGCGAGGCTACACCTTC.

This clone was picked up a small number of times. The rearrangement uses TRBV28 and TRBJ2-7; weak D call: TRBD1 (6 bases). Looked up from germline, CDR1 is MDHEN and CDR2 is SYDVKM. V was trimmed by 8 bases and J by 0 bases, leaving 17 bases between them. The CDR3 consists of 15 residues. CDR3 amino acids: CASGGQDRSSYEQYF. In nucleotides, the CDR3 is TGTGCCAGCGGCGGACAAGACAGGAGCTCCTACGAGCAGTACTTC.

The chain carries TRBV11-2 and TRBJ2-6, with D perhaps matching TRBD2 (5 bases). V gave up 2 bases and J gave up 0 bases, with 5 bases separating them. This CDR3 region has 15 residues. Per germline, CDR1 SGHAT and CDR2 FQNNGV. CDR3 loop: CASSLSGSGANVLTF. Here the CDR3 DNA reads TGTGCCAGCAGCTTAAGCGGCTCTGGGGCCAACGTCCTGACTTTC.

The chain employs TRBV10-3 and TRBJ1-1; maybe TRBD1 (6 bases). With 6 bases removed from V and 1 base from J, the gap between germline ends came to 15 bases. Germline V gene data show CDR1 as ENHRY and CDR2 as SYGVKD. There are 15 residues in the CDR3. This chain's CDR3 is CAIRTGSTANTEAFF. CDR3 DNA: TGTGCCATCAGAACAGGGTCCACGGCGAACACTGAAGCTTTCTTT.

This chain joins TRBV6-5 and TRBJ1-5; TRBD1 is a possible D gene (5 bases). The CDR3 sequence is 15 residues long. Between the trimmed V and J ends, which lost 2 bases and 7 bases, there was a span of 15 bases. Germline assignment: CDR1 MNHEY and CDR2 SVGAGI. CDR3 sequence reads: CASSYTRGTGQPQHF. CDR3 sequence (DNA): TGTGCCAGCAGTTACACCCGGGGGACCGGGCAGCCCCAGCATTTT.

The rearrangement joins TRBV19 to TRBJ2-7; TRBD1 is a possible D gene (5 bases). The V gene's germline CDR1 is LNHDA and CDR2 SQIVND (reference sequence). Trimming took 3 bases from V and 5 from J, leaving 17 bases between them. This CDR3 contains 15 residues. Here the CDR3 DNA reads TGTGCCAGTAGTATCGACAGCCGCCCCTCTGACGAGCAGTACTTC. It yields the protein CASSIDSRPSDEQYF. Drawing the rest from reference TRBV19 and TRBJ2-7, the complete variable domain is DGGITQSPKYLFRKEGQNVTLSCEQNLNHDAMYWYRQDPGQGLRLIYYSQIVNDFQKGDIAEGYSVSREKKESFPLTVTSAQKNPTAFYLCASSIDSRPSDEQYFGPGTRLTVT.

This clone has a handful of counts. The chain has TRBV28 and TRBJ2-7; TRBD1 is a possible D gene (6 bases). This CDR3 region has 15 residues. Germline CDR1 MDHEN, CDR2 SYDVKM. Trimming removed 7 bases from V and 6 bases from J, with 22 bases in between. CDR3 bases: TGTGCCAGCATCCCGGGTGGGGACACCCAAATCGAGCAGTACTTC. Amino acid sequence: CASIPGGDTQIEQYF.

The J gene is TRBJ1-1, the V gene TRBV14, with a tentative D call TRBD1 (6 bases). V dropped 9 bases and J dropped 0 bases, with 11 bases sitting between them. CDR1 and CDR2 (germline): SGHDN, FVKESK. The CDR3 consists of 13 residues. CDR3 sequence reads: CASTGQLNTEAFF. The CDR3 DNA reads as TGTGCCAGTACTGGACAGTTGAACACTGAAGCTTTCTTT.

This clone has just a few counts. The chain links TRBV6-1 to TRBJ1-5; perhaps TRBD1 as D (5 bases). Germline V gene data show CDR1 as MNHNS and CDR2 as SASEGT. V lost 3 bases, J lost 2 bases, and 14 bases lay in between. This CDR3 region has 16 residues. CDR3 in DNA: TGTGCCAGCAGTGATCGTGGACTCAGGGGCAATCAGCCCCAGCATTTT. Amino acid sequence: CASSDRGLRGNQPQHF.

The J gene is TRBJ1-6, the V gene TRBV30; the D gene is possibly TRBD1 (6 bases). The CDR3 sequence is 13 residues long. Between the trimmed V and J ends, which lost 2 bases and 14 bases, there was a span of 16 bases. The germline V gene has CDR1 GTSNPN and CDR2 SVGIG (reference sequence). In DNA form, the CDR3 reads TGTGCCTGGAGTAAAGGACAGCCCTCCGCCCTCCACTTT. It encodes CAWSKGQPSALHF.

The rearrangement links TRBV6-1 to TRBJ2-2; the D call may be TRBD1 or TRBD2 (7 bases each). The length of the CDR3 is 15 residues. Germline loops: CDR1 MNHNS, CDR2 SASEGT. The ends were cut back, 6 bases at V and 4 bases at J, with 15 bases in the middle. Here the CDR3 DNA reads TGTGCCAGCAGGCCGACAGGGACTATCACCGGGGAGCTGTTTTTT. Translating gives CASRPTGTITGELFF.

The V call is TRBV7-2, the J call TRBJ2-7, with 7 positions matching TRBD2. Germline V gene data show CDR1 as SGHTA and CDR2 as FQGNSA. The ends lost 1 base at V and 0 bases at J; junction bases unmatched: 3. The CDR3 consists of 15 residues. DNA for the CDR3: TGTGCCAGCAGCTTAGGGGAGGGGAGCTCCTACGAGCAGTACTTC. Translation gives CASSLGEGSSYEQYF. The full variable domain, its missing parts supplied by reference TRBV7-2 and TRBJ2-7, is GAGVSQSPSNKVTEKGKDVELRCDPISGHTALYWYRQSLGQGLEFLIYFQGNSAPDKSGLPSDRFSAERTGGSVSTLTIQRTQQEDSAVYLCASSLGEGSSYEQYFGPGTRLTVT.

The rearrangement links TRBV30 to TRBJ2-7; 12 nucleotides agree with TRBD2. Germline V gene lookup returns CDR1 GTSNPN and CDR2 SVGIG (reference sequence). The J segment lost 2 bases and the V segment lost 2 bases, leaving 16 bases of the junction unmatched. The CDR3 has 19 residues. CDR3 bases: TGTGCCTGGAGTCGCATCCCGCTAGCGGGAGGGCTCTCCACCTACGAGCAGTACTTC. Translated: CAWSRIPLAGGLSTYEQYF. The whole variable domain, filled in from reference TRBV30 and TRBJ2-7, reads SQTIHQWPATLVQPVGSPLSLECTVEGTSNPNLYWYRQAAGRGLQLLFYSVGIGQISSEVPQNLSASRPQDRQFILSSKKLLLSDSGFYLCAWSRIPLAGGLSTYEQYFGPGTRLTVT.

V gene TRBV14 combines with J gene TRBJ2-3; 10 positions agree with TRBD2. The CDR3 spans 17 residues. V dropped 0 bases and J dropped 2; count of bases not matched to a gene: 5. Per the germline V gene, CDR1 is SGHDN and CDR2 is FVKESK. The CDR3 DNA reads TGTGCCAGCAGCCAAGACTCGCTAGCGGGGGTCACAGATACGCAGTATTTT. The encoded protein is CASSQDSLAGVTDTQYF.

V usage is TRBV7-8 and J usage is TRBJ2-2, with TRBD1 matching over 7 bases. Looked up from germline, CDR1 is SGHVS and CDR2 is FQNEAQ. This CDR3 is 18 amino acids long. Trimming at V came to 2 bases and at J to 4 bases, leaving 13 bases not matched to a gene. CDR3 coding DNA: TGTGCCAGCAGCTTATACTCGACAGGGTTTGGGGGCACCGGGGAGCTGTTTTTT. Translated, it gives CASSLYSTGFGGTGELFF.